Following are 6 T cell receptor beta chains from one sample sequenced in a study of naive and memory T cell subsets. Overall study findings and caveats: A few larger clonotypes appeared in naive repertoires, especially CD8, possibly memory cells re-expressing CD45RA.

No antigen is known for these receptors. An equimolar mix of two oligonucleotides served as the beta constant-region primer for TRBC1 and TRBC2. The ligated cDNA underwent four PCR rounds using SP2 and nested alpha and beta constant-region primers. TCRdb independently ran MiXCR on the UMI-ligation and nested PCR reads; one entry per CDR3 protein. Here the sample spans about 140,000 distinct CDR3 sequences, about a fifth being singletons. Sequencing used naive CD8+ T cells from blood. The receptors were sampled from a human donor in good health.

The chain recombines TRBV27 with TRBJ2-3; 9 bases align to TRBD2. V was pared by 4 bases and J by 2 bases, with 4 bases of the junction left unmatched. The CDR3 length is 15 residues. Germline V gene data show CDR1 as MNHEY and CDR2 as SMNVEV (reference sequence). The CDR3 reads CASSSTSGYTDTQYF. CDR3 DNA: TGTGCCAGCAGTTCGACTAGCGGATACACAGATACGCAGTATTTT.

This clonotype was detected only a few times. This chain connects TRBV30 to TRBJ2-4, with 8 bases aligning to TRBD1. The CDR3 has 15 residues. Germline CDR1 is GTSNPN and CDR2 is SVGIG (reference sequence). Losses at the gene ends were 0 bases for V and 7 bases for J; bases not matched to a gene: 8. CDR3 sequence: CAWSVTGVVPNIQYF. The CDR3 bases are TGTGCCTGGAGTGTGACAGGGGTTGTCCCTAACATTCAGTACTTC.

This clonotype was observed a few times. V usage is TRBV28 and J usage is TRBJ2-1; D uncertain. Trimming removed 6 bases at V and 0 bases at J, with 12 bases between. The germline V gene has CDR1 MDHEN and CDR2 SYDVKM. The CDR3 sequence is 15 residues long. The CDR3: CASRDTDSSYNEQFF. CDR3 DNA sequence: TGTGCCAGCAGGGATACAGATAGCTCCTACAATGAGCAGTTCTTC.

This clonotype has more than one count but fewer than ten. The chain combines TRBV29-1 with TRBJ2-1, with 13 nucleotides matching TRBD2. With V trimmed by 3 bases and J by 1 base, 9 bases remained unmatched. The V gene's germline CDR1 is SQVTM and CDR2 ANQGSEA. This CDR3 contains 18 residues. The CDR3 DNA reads TGCAGCGTTGAGCCCGGGACTAGCGGGAAAGGATCCTACAATGAGCAGTTCTTC. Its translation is CSVEPGTSGKGSYNEQFF.

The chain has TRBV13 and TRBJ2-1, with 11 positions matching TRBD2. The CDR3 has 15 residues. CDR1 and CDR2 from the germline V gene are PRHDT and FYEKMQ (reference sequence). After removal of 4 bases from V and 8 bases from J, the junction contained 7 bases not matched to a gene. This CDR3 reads CASSSRGSGRDEQFF. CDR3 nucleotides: TGTGCCAGCAGCTCCCGGGGTAGCGGGAGGGATGAGCAGTTCTTC.

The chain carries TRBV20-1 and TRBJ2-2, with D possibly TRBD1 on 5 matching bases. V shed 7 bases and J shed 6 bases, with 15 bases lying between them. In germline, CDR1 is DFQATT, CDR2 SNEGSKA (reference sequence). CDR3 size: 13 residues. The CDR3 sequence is CSVVDTNPGELFF. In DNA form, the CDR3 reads TGCAGTGTTGTGGACACAAACCCCGGGGAGCTGTTTTTT.